Below are 16 T cell receptor beta chains sequenced from a single sample in a study of T cell clonotyping in hematopoietic cell transplantation (dated by TCRdb to the early 2020s). In the paper's terms, the time point label means: recipient sample about 28 days before transplant, after cytoreduction. The protocol used for the library was the immunoSEQ multiplex PCR assay. The table comes from immuneACCESS by way of TCRdb, which keeps in-frame sequences with V and J called. Part of the clones is missing from these tables; in studies checked, under half for an unresolved V gene and the rest for unknown reasons. This sample comprises more than 70,000 clones, roughly 95% of them detected only once. Clones ranked in the top ten supply roughly 1.7% of the sample. The input for sequencing was peripheral blood mononuclear cells, taken before stem cell transplant. The receptors come from a woman in her 50s with acute myeloid leukemia. Some clones in this sample may be carry-over from other donors' samples.

The V and J genes are TRBV19 and TRBJ1-1; D is uncertain. There are 13 residues in the CDR3. V was shortened by 5 bases and J by 0 bases, with 7 bases between the two germline ends. Germline-derived CDR1 and CDR2 are LNHDA and SQIVND (reference sequence). CDR3 loop: CASSGSMNTEAFF. The CDR3 DNA follows: TGTGCCAGTAGTGGCAGTATGAACACTGAAGCTTTCTTT.

V and J are TRBV7-6 and TRBJ2-2; D might be TRBD2 (5 bases). The CDR3 consists of 14 residues. Germline loops: CDR1 SGHVS, CDR2 FNYEAQ. V lost 5 bases and J lost 4, with 11 bases in between. Here the CDR3 DNA reads TGTGCCAGCAGCCTGAGGACTGCCACCGGGGAGCTGTTTTTT. Encoded protein: CASSLRTATGELFF.

V and J are TRBV25-1 and TRBJ1-2, with D perhaps matching TRBD1 (6 bases). V gave up 6 bases and J gave up 4 bases, with 15 bases separating them. Germline values: CDR1 MGHDK, CDR2 SYGVNS. CDR3 length: 14 amino acids. This CDR3 reads CASSEGGLPYGYTF. As DNA, the CDR3 is TGTGCCAGCAGCGAAGGGGGACTGCCCTATGGCTACACCTTC.

The chain is built from TRBV27 and TRBJ2-1, with TRBD2 matching 7 bases. V shed 6 bases, J shed 10 bases, and the junction held 6 bases outside the gene matches. This CDR3 comprises 12 residues. The V gene's germline CDR1 is MNHEY and CDR2 SMNVEV (reference sequence). The CDR3 DNA sequence: TGTGCCAGCAGCCCACGTAGCGGGGAGCAGTTCTTC. This gives the protein CASSPRSGEQFF.

The rearrangement joins TRBV18 to TRBJ1-1; D gene uncertain. The CDR3 extends over 13 amino acids. V was pared by 4 bases and J by 2 bases, with 8 bases between. Germline loops: CDR1 KGHSH, CDR2 LQKENI. The CDR3 is CASSHSFNTEAFF. CDR3 bases: TGTGCCAGCTCACACAGTTTCAACACTGAAGCTTTCTTT.

The chain has TRBV30 and TRBJ1-1, with D possibly being TRBD1 (5 bases). The CDR3 is 13 residues long. From germline, CDR1 is GTSNPN and CDR2 SVGIG (reference sequence). The V and J ends lost 5 bases and 4 bases respectively, with 14 bases between them. The CDR3 loop is CAWERGASTEAFF. The DNA for the CDR3 is TGTGCCTGGGAGAGGGGCGCGTCCACTGAAGCTTTCTTT.

The chain has TRBV10-3 and TRBJ1-5; D gene unclear. V dropped 2 bases and J dropped 6 bases, with 5 bases sitting between them. Germline values: CDR1 ENHRY, CDR2 SYGVKD. The CDR3 consists of 12 residues. The CDR3 DNA follows: TGTGCCATCAGTGAGGGTTCTCAGCCCCAGCATTTT. The encoded protein is CAISEGSQPQHF.

The V gene is TRBV7-2, the J gene TRBJ2-5; a weak D match, TRBD2 (5 bases). The CDR3 extends over 13 amino acids. Trimming left V 1 base short and J 5 bases short, with 8 bases between. The germline V gene has CDR1 SGHTA and CDR2 FQGNSA. The CDR3 DNA follows: TGTGCCAGCAGCTTAGGGGCGGGTGAGACCCAGTACTTC. This translates into CASSLGAGETQYF.

The chain combines TRBV30 with TRBJ2-1, with D unclear. The V end was cut by 2 bases, the J end by 2 bases, with 13 bases between. From germline, CDR1 is GTSNPN and CDR2 SVGIG (reference sequence). CDR3 length: 15 amino acids. For the CDR3, the DNA is TGTGCCTGGAGTCCCGACTCTGGGGCCTACAATGAGCAGTTCTTC. Translated, it gives CAWSPDSGAYNEQFF.

For the CDR3, the DNA is TGTGCCAGCAGCTTCACTCCCGAGAGGACAGGGGGCTACAATGAGCAGTTCTTC. Amino acids: CASSFTPERTGGYNEQFF. The rearrangement uses TRBV7-8 and TRBJ2-1, with 10 bases aligning to TRBD1. Trimming at V came to 3 bases and at J to 3 bases, leaving 11 bases not matched to a gene. Germline CDR1 reads SGHVS; CDR2 reads FQNEAQ. The CDR3 has 18 amino acids.

This clone was seen once. The chain uses TRBV2 and TRBJ2-2, with D unclear. CDR1 and CDR2 (germline): SNHLY, FYNNEI. Deletions cut 4 bases from V and 9 bases from J, with 12 bases between. There are 13 residues in the CDR3. The CDR3, as DNA: TGTGCCAGCAGTGTAGGGAACTTACGGGAGCTGTTTTTT. Translated, it gives CASSVGNLRELFF.

The rearrangement joins TRBV5-4 to TRBJ2-7; TRBD2 matches at 11 bases. Losses at the gene ends were 4 bases for V and 2 bases for J; bases not matched to a gene: 5. Germline values: CDR1 SGHNT, CDR2 YYREEE (reference sequence). The CDR3 runs 15 residues. Written as DNA, the CDR3 is TGTGCCAGCAGCAACTTAGCGGGAGGGCCCTACGAGCAGTACTTC. Its translation is CASSNLAGGPYEQYF.

The chain combines TRBV28 with TRBJ2-7, with 14 positions matching TRBD2. Germline loops: CDR1 MDHEN, CDR2 SYDVKM. V lost 5 bases and J lost 2; bases outside the gene matches: 2. The CDR3 loop spans 15 amino acids. CDR3 nucleotide sequence: TGTGCCAGCAGTATGACTAGCGGGAGGGCCTACGAGCAGTACTTC. Protein: CASSMTSGRAYEQYF.

The V and J genes are TRBV5-6 and TRBJ2-7; 7 bases are shared with TRBD1. J lost 7 bases, V lost 1 base, and 11 bases had no gene match. Germline-derived CDR1 and CDR2 are SGHDT and YYEEEE. CDR3 length: 15 amino acids. CDR3 region: CASSLYEGARGEQYF. The CDR3 bases are TGTGCCAGCAGCTTGTACGAGGGGGCGAGAGGTGAGCAGTACTTC. The entire variable domain, with the rest obtained from reference TRBV5-6 and TRBJ2-7, is as follows: DAGVTQSPTHLIKTRGQQVTLRCSPKSGHDTVSWYQQALGQGPQFIFQYYEEEERQRGNFPDRFSGHQFPNYSSELNVNALLLGDSALYLCASSLYEGARGEQYFGPGTRLTVT.

The chain couples TRBV6-5 to TRBJ1-1; no reliable D call. The germline V gene has CDR1 MNHEY and CDR2 SVGAGI. The CDR3 extends over 15 amino acids. V was shortened by 4 bases and J by 0 bases, with 12 bases between the two germline ends. The CDR3 nucleotides are TGTGCCAGCAGTTCCCCTGGGAAATTGAACACTGAAGCTTTCTTT. This translates into CASSSPGKLNTEAFF.

This clone was seen a single time. The genes are TRBV30 and TRBJ1-6; 8 bases map to TRBD1. The J segment lost 9 bases and the V segment lost 3 bases, leaving 7 bases of the junction unmatched. The length of the CDR3 is 14 residues. Germline assignment: CDR1 GTSNPN and CDR2 SVGIG (reference sequence). The CDR3 protein is CAWRGQGGRSPLHF. CDR3 coding DNA: TGTGCCTGGAGAGGACAGGGAGGACGTTCACCCCTCCACTTT.